These 5 T cell receptor beta chains were sequenced from one sample in a study of CXCR3-negative and CXCR3-positive naive CD8 T cells. The method, 5' RACE with UMI labels, was used to prepare the TRB cDNA libraries. TCRdb re-called the 5' RACE reads, yielding one record per CDR3 amino acid sequence without DNA. The sample's table shows 70,000 to 95,000 distinct CDR3 sequences. The sample comprised naive CXCR3- CD8+ T cells from blood. Regarding subset: CD45RO-CCR7+CD27+CD95- naive CD8+ T cells lacking CXCR3 (TNR3-). Every receptor here comes from a human donor in good health. Some clones in this sample may be carry-over from other donors' samples.

V is TRBV7-2 and J is TRBJ2-3; TCRdb picks TRBD2, but there is no DNA to check that call. CDR1 and CDR2 (germline): SGHTA, FQGNSA. The CDR3 has 15 amino acids. CDR3: CASSLAGGWADTQYF.

The chain recombines TRBV29-1 with TRBJ2-3. The CDR3 spans 12 residues. In germline, CDR1 is SQVTM, CDR2 ANQGSEA. The CDR3 loop is CSVRTDTDTQYF.

The rearrangement links TRBV3-1 to TRBJ2-1. CDR1 and CDR2 from the germline V gene are LGHDT and YNNKEL (reference sequence). The CDR3 spans 15 residues. CDR3 protein: CASSQDIAEYNEQFF.

The chain recombines TRBV14 with TRBJ2-3; the D gene TCRdb calls, TRBD2, cannot be checked with no DNA. CDR1 is SGHDN and CDR2 is FVKESK in the germline V gene. This CDR3 region has 19 residues. CDR3 in amino acids: CASRPTSGRAAPGTDTQYF.

Here the CDR3 reads CASSLDRGPSSYEQYF. The V gene is TRBV7-9, the J gene TRBJ2-7; absent DNA, TCRdb's TRBD1 call cannot be checked. From germline, CDR1 is SEHNR and CDR2 FQNEAQ (reference sequence). The CDR3 runs to 16 residues.